The 19 T cell receptor beta chains below all came from one sample that was sequenced in a study of Graves' ophthalmopathy and Graves' hyperthyroidism. Amplification targeted the TCR beta CDR3 regions, with RNA transcripts as the source material. Second-round multiplex PCR came after a first-round RT-PCR that employed HTBI primers. In TCRdb, the multiplex PCR reads were re-called with MiXCR into one record per CDR3 protein. The top ten hold 2% to 3% of the sample, which has roughly 350,000 distinct CDR3 sequences, about 17% seen once. The sample comprised peripheral blood. Every receptor here comes from an adult woman with stable Graves' hyperthyroidism.

This clonotype was seen at least ten times. The chain couples TRBV7-2 to TRBJ2-5, with TRBD1 identical over 7 bases. Germline CDR1 reads SGHTA; CDR2 reads FQGNSA. V gave up 5 bases and J gave up 4 bases; unmatched junction bases: 7. CDR3 length: 14 residues. Here the CDR3 DNA reads TGTGCCAGCAGCCCCAGACAGGGCCCAGAGACCCAGTACTTC. Amino acid sequence: CASSPRQGPETQYF.

The table lists this clonotype with a few counts. The gene calls are TRBV24-1 and TRBJ2-2, with 8 bases matching TRBD1. V was pared by 3 bases and J by 4 bases, with 6 bases of the junction left unmatched. Germline V CDR1 and CDR2: KGHDR, SFDVKD. This CDR3 is built from 16 residues. The CDR3 loop reads CATSDPQGAPTGELFF. The DNA for the CDR3 is TGTGCCACCAGTGATCCTCAGGGGGCGCCCACCGGGGAGCTGTTTTTT.

This clonotype was recorded many times. The chain is built from TRBV6-1 and TRBJ1-1; tentatively, D is TRBD1 (5 bases). Germline V lookup: CDR1 MNHNS, CDR2 SASEGT. There are 18 residues in the CDR3. Trimming cost V 3 bases and J 0 bases, with 20 bases left between them. CDR3 sequence reads: CASSEGRAGHSMNTEAFF. DNA for the CDR3: TGTGCCAGCAGTGAGGGTAGGGCAGGACATTCTATGAACACTGAAGCTTTCTTT.

This clonotype was picked up many times. This chain links TRBV7-6 with TRBJ1-1; D may be TRBD1 (6 bases). Looked up from germline, CDR1 is SGHVS and CDR2 is FNYEAQ. The CDR3 is made up of 13 amino acids. V lost 6 bases and J lost 3, with 11 bases in between. This CDR3 is CASSNGQHTEAFF. The CDR3 region has the DNA TGTGCCAGCAGTAACGGACAGCACACTGAAGCTTTCTTT.

The rearrangement links TRBV28 to TRBJ1-1, with 7 bases lining up with TRBD1. Germline CDR1 is MDHEN and CDR2 is SYDVKM. The CDR3 length is 11 residues. V lost 5 bases, J lost 9 bases, and 3 bases stayed unmatched. The CDR3 spells CASSPQGQAFF. DNA of the CDR3: TGTGCCAGCAGTCCACAGGGGCAAGCTTTCTTT.

This clonotype was seen at least ten times. The chain joins TRBV6-5 to TRBJ1-1, with D possibly being TRBD1 (6 bases). V was cut by 0 bases and J by 4 bases, with 15 bases left in between. This CDR3 comprises 16 residues. The germline CDR1 and CDR2 sequences are MNHEY and SVGAGI. CDR3 loop: CASSYSRRGVGTEAFF. As DNA, the CDR3 is TGTGCCAGCAGTTACTCGCGCAGGGGAGTGGGCACTGAAGCTTTCTTT.

At least ten counts were recorded for this clonotype. The chain is built from TRBV7-8 and TRBJ2-7, with D perhaps matching TRBD2 (5 bases). This CDR3 region has 14 residues. Germline assignment: CDR1 SGHVS and CDR2 FQNEAQ. With 3 bases removed from V and 7 bases from J, the gap between germline ends came to 16 bases. The CDR3: CASSFSTRAREQYF. The CDR3 coding sequence is TGTGCCAGCAGCTTCAGTACTAGGGCTCGGGAGCAGTACTTC.

This clonotype appeared many times. The chain joins TRBV27 to TRBJ1-2; TRBD1 is a possible D gene (5 bases). V was trimmed by 11 bases and J by 2 bases, leaving 12 bases between them. There are 12 residues in the CDR3. CDR1 and CDR2 (germline): MNHEY, SMNVEV (reference sequence). CDR3 nucleotides: TGTGCCTCCTGGGGCGGGAACTATGGCTACACCTTC. Its protein is CASWGGNYGYTF.

This clonotype was counted at least ten times. The chain recombines TRBV14 with TRBJ1-2; D is undetermined. Trimming stripped 0 bases from V and 3 bases from J, with 11 bases between. The CDR3 contains 15 residues. Per the germline V gene, CDR1 is SGHDN and CDR2 is FVKESK. DNA of the CDR3: TGTGCCAGCAGCCAAGATAGGGCAGGATACTATGGCTACACCTTC. This gives the protein CASSQDRAGYYGYTF.

There are many counts of this clonotype. This rearrangement joins TRBV6-2 or TRBV6-3 to TRBJ2-6; possibly TRBD1 for D (5 bases). V was trimmed by 6 bases and J by 1 base, leaving 10 bases between them. The CDR3 contains 15 residues. Germline V gives CDR1 MNHEY, CDR2 SVGEGT. The chain's CDR3 is CASSSGFSGANVLTF. The CDR3 bases are TGTGCCAGCAGCTCAGGGTTTTCTGGGGCCAACGTCCTGACTTTC.

The rearrangement links TRBV7-3 to TRBJ2-5; tentative D call: TRBD2 (7 bases). The V gene's germline CDR1 is SGHTA and CDR2 FQGTGA. The CDR3 consists of 15 residues. Trimming took 0 bases from V and 2 from J, leaving 10 bases between them. The CDR3 sequence: CASSLTKGGQETQYF. The CDR3 bases are TGTGCCAGCAGCTTAACGAAGGGGGGGCAAGAGACCCAGTACTTC.

This clonotype came up many times. The V gene is TRBV12-3 or TRBV12-4, the J gene TRBJ2-5; TRBD1 might be the D (5 bases). Trimming took 8 bases from V and 3 from J, leaving 13 bases between them. The CDR3 consists of 13 residues. CDR3 sequence: CASGSAGKETQYF. The CDR3 coding sequence is TGTGCCAGCGGTAGTGCAGGGAAAGAGACCCAGTACTTC.

This clonotype was recorded at least ten times. The chain joins TRBV7-2 to TRBJ1-5; D unresolved. V gave up 2 bases and J gave up 0 bases, with 2 bases separating them. The CDR3 covers 13 residues. Germline CDR1 and CDR2: SGHTA and FQGNSA. The CDR3 here is CASSLSSNQPQHF. DNA of the CDR3: TGTGCCAGCAGCTTAAGTAGCAATCAGCCCCAGCATTTT. The variable domain in full, completed from reference TRBV7-2 and TRBJ1-5, reads GAGVSQSPSNKVTEKGKDVELRCDPISGHTALYWYRQSLGQGLEFLIYFQGNSAPDKSGLPSDRFSAERTGGSVSTLTIQRTQQEDSAVYLCASSLSSNQPQHFGDGTRLSIL.

The table lists this clonotype with many counts. The chain links TRBV20-1 to TRBJ2-7; D is possibly TRBD1 (7 bases). This CDR3 has 12 amino acids. V lost 5 bases to trimming and J lost 3 bases, with 11 bases between them. Germline V gene data show CDR1 as DFQATT and CDR2 as SNEGSKA (reference sequence). CDR3 protein: CSAAGGFYEQYF. The CDR3 DNA reads TGCAGTGCTGCAGGGGGGTTCTACGAGCAGTACTTC.

There are many counts of this clonotype. The J gene is TRBJ2-7, the V gene TRBV2; D is perhaps TRBD1 or TRBD2 (5 bases each). Germline CDR1 reads SNHLY; CDR2 reads FYNNEI. There are 17 residues in the CDR3. V was trimmed by 0 bases and J by 2 bases, leaving 17 bases between them. The CDR3 loop is CASSEAFSLGVAYEQYF. CDR3 nucleotide sequence: TGTGCCAGCAGTGAAGCGTTTAGCTTGGGGGTTGCCTACGAGCAGTACTTC.

Notes on this clonotype: A much larger clone is a single base away; this may be a read error. The CDR3 ends on some other residue instead of the conserved phenylalanine or tryptophan, so this is likely a read error. The chain recombines TRBV30 with TRBJ1-1; perhaps TRBD1 as D (5 bases). V was trimmed by 0 bases and J by 1 base, leaving 6 bases between them. The germline CDR1 and CDR2 sequences are GTSNPN and SVGIG (reference sequence). The CDR3 loop spans 13 amino acids. The CDR3 reads CAWSVGGNTEAFV. CDR3 bases: TGTGCCTGGAGTGTCGGGGGGAACACTGAAGCTTTCGTT.

This clonotype has ten or more counts. This chain links TRBV29-1 with TRBJ2-7; D might be TRBD1 (6 bases). Trimming took off 7 bases at V and 6 bases at J, with 19 bases between the two ends. Germline CDR1 reads SQVTM; CDR2 reads ANQGSEA. The CDR3 is 13 amino acids. In nucleotides, the CDR3 is TGCAGCGCCACAGTTGGGGGCCCGGGCGAGCAGTACTTC. Amino acids: CSATVGGPGEQYF.

This clonotype was seen repeatedly, ten times or more. The gene calls are TRBV14 and TRBJ2-5; 7 positions agree with TRBD1. Germline assignment: CDR1 SGHDN and CDR2 FVKESK. Trimming cost V 1 base and J 2 bases; bases outside gene matches: 4. The CDR3 runs to 15 residues. The CDR3 bases are TGTGCCAGCAGCCAAGCAGGGGGTTGGCAAGAGACCCAGTACTTC. Protein product: CASSQAGGWQETQYF.

This clonotype has a count of ten or more. The chain combines TRBV25-1 with TRBJ1-2, with 7 positions matching TRBD1. Trimming cost V 6 bases and J 6 bases; bases outside gene matches: 13. The CDR3 spans 15 residues. Germline CDR1 is MGHDK and CDR2 is SYGVNS. The CDR3 nucleotides read TGTGCCAGCAGGGAAGACAGGGCAGTAATAGATGGCTACACCTTC. This gives the protein CASREDRAVIDGYTF.